The 15 T cell receptor beta chains below come from one sample, sequenced in a study of blood T cell repertoires in COVID-19. Generated by immunoSEQ multiplex PCR, the TCRdb table keeps only in-frame clones and is missing some. The sample carries some 100,000 clones, about 85% recorded once. Sequencing was carried out using peripheral blood. These receptors all stem from a man aged 50 to 60 with active or convalescent COVID-19.

The chain is built from TRBV2 and TRBJ1-1; no clear D gene. Germline lookup yields CDR1 SNHLY and CDR2 FYNNEI. V was cut by 4 bases and J by 2 bases, with 8 bases left in between. This CDR3 spans 13 amino acids. CDR3: CASSAGGNTEAFF. In DNA form, the CDR3 reads TGTGCCAGCAGTGCCGGCGGCAACACTGAAGCTTTCTTT.

The gene calls are TRBV9 and TRBJ2-1, with a weak D call TRBD1 (6 bases). CDR1 and CDR2 from the germline V gene are SGDLS and YYNGEE. The CDR3 consists of 15 residues. V lost 0 bases and J lost 5, with 12 bases in between. CDR3 nucleotide sequence: TGTGCCAGCAGCGTAGGGATGGGGGCAGACAATGAGCAGTTCTTC. Translated, it gives CASSVGMGADNEQFF.

The chain couples TRBV9 to TRBJ1-3, with D possibly being TRBD1 (6 bases). The V gene's germline CDR1 is SGDLS and CDR2 YYNGEE. CDR3 length equals 15 residues. Trimming left V 0 bases short and J 0 bases short, with 7 bases between. CDR3 loop: CASSVDRVSGNTIYF. CDR3 nucleotide sequence: TGTGCCAGCAGCGTAGACAGGGTCTCTGGAAACACCATATATTTT.

The rearrangement links TRBV7-8 to TRBJ2-2; 10 bases map to TRBD1. This CDR3 region has 17 residues. Looked up from germline, CDR1 is SGHVS and CDR2 is FQNEAQ. V lost 1 base, J lost 5 bases, and 7 bases stayed unmatched. The DNA for the CDR3 is TGTGCCAGCAGCTTAGATCACGGGACAGGGGTAACCGGGGAGCTGTTTTTT. Translation gives CASSLDHGTGVTGELFF. The whole variable domain, remainder taken from reference TRBV7-8 and TRBJ2-2, is GAGVSQSPRYKVAKRGQDVALRCDPISGHVSLFWYQQALGQGPEFLTYFQNEAQLDKSGLPSDRFFAERPEGSVSTLKIQRTQQEDSAVYLCASSLDHGTGVTGELFFGEGSRLTVL.

The chain carries TRBV6-6 and TRBJ1-3; D is ambiguous. V was clipped by 3 bases and J by 0 bases, with 9 bases between them. Germline V gene lookup returns CDR1 MNHNY and CDR2 SVGAGI (reference sequence). The CDR3 is made up of 15 amino acids. The CDR3 nucleotides are TGTGCCAGCAGTTATGGAGTTAGCTCTGGAAACACCATATATTTT. This gives the protein CASSYGVSSGNTIYF.

The V call is TRBV11-1, the J call TRBJ1-2; 7 bases align to TRBD1. Germline CDR1 reads SGHAT; CDR2 reads FQDESV (reference sequence). CDR3 size: 14 residues. The V gene end was trimmed by 0 bases and the J gene end by 4 bases; junction bases not matched to a gene: 2. In DNA form, the CDR3 reads TGTGCCAGCAGCTTAGCAGGGGGCTTCTATGGCTACACCTTC. This translates into CASSLAGGFYGYTF.

The genes are TRBV19 and TRBJ1-3, with D possibly being TRBD1 (6 bases). V was clipped by 4 bases and J by 0 bases, with 10 bases between them. Per the germline V gene, CDR1 is LNHDA and CDR2 is SQIVND (reference sequence). The CDR3 loop spans 15 amino acids. This CDR3 is CASSTGQSSGNTIYF. Here the CDR3 DNA reads TGTGCCAGTAGTACAGGACAGAGCTCTGGAAACACCATATATTTT.

V is TRBV30 and J is TRBJ1-2; 7 bases line up with TRBD1. The CDR3 is 13 residues long. V dropped 2 bases and J dropped 2; count of bases not matched to a gene: 2. Germline CDR1 GTSNPN, CDR2 SVGIG (reference sequence). The CDR3 spells CAWSRGQNYGYTF. The CDR3 nucleotides read TGTGCCTGGAGTAGGGGACAGAACTATGGCTACACCTTC.

This CDR3 is CASRNRVLWGKLFF. The CDR3, as DNA: TGTGCCAGCAGAAACAGGGTGCTCTGGGGAAAACTGTTTTTT. V usage is TRBV6-5 and J usage is TRBJ1-4; TRBD1 is a possible D gene (6 bases). The CDR3 has 14 amino acids. Trimming left V 6 bases short and J 10 bases short, with 18 bases between. The germline V gene has CDR1 MNHEY and CDR2 SVGAGI.

This clone was seen just once. The chain combines TRBV18 with TRBJ1-4; 10 bases are shared with TRBD1. V trimming: 4 bases; J trimming: 7 bases; junction bases outside the gene matches: 3. The length of the CDR3 is 14 residues. Germline values: CDR1 KGHSH, CDR2 LQKENI. CDR3 in amino acids: CASSRQGASEKLFF. The DNA of the CDR3 is TGTGCCAGCTCACGACAGGGGGCTAGTGAAAAACTGTTTTTT. The full variable domain, with the rest looked up from reference TRBV18 and TRBJ1-4, is NAGVMQNPRHLVRRRGQEARLRCSPMKGHSHVYWYRQLPEEGLKFMVYLQKENIIDESGMPKERFSAEFPKEGPSILRIQQVVRGDSAAYFCASSRQGASEKLFFGSGTQLSVL.

The V and J genes are TRBV7-8 and TRBJ2-1; TRBD2 aligns across 9 bases. V dropped 0 bases and J dropped 9; count of bases not matched to a gene: 6. CDR1 is SGHVS and CDR2 is FQNEAQ in the germline V gene. The CDR3 is 15 residues long. The CDR3 sequence: CASSLAGGRAGEQFF. CDR3 sequence (DNA): TGTGCCAGCAGCTTAGCGGGCGGGAGGGCTGGTGAGCAGTTCTTC.

As concerns this clone: A junction boundary mismatches the germline segment, possibly from a read error. The rearrangement joins TRBV7-3 to TRBJ2-3; TRBD2 aligns across 11 bases. Germline loops: CDR1 SGHTA, CDR2 FQGTGA. The CDR3 consists of 14 residues. Here the CDR3 reads CASGLLAGEDTQYF. CDR3 bases: TGTGCCAGCGGCTTACTAGCGGGAGAAGATACGCAGTATTTT.

This clone occurred once. The J gene is TRBJ2-7, the V gene TRBV6-1; D gene uncertain. Germline CDR1 reads MNHNS; CDR2 reads SASEGT. V was pared by 2 bases and J by 6 bases, with 8 bases between. This CDR3 has 12 residues. The CDR3, as DNA: TGTGCCAGCAGTGAAATCGGGTCCGAGCAGTACTTC. It is translated as CASSEIGSEQYF.

CDR3 sequence (DNA): TGCGCCAGCAGTACAGGGAGAGGCAATGAGCAGTTCTTC. Translated: CASSTGRGNEQFF. The rearrangement links TRBV5-1 to TRBJ2-1; tentatively, D is TRBD1 (6 bases). Germline assignment: CDR1 SGHRS and CDR2 YFSETQ. Trimming stripped 5 bases from V and 6 bases from J, with 12 bases between. The length of the CDR3 is 13 residues.

The chain combines TRBV19 with TRBJ2-1; D is perhaps TRBD1 (5 bases). Germline V gene lookup returns CDR1 LNHDA and CDR2 SQIVND (reference sequence). V gave up 8 bases and J gave up 8 bases, with 13 bases separating them. This CDR3 has 12 residues. In DNA form, the CDR3 reads TGTGCCAGTGCGACAGCCTGGGATGAGCAGTTCTTC. It encodes CASATAWDEQFF.